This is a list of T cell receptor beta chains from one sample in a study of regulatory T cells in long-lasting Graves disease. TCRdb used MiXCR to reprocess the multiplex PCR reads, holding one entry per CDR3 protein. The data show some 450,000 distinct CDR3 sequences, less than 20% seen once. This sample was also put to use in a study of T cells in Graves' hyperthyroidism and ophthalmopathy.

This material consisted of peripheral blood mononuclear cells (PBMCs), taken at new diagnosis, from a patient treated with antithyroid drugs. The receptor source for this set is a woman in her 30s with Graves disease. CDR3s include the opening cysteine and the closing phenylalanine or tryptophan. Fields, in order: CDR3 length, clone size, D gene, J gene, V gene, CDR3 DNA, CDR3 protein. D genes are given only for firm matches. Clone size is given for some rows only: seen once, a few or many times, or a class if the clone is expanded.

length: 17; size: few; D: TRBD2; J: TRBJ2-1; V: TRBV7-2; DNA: TGTGCCAGCAGCTTGGCTACCGGGACTAGCGGGTACAATGAGCAGTTCTTC; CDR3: CASSLATGTSGYNEQFF
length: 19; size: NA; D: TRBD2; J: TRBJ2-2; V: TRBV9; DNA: TGTGCCAGCAGCGTTTCAAGACTAGCGGGAGGTCTGAACACCGGGGAGCTGTTTTTT; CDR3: CASSVSRLAGGLNTGELFF
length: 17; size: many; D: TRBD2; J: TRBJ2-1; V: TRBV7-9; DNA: TGTGCCAGCAGCTTAGCGTCTAGCGGGAGCACCTACAATGAGCAGTTCTTC; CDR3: CASSLASSGSTYNEQFF
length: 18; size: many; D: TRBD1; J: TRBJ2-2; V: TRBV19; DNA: TGTGCCAGTAGTAGCCCAGGACAGGGGGGCGCAGTCACCGGGGAGCTGTTTTTT; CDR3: CASSSPGQGGAVTGELFF
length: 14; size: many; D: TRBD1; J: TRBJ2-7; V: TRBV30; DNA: TGTGCCTGGAGTATAAGGGGGCCAGGTAGGGAGCAGTACTTC; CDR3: CAWSIRGPGREQYF
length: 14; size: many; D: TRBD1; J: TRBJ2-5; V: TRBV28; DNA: TGTGCCAGCAGTCCGGACAGGGGGCAAGAGACCCAGTACTTC; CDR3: CASSPDRGQETQYF
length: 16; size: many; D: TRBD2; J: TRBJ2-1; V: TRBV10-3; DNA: TGTGCCATCAGTGAGTCCAGCGGGAGAAGGTACAATGAGCAGTTCTTC; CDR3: CAISESSGRRYNEQFF
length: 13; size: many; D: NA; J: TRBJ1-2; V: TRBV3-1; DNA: TGTGCCAGCAGCCACGGACAGAGCTATGGCTACACCTTC; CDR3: CASSHGQSYGYTF
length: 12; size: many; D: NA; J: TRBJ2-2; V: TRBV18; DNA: TGTGCCAGCAGTCGGAACACCGGGGAGCTGTTTTTT; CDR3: CASSRNTGELFF
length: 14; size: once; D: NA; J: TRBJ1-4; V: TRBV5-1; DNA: TGCGCCAGCAGCGAGGGACGGTATAATGAAAGACTGTTTTTT; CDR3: CASSEGRYNERLFF
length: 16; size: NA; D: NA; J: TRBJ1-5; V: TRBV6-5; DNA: TGTGCCAGCAGTTTTTCCGGGACTCGGGGCAATCAGCCCCAGCATTTT; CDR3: CASSFSGTRGNQPQHF
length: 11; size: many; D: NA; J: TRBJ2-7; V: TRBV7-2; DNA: TGTGCCAGCTCCATCCTCGGCGAGCAGTACTTC; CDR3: CASSILGEQYF
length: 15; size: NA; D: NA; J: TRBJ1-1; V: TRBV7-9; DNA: TGTGCCAGCAGCTTCGGGTCTAAATGGAACACTGAAGCTTTCTTT; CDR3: CASSFGSKWNTEAFF
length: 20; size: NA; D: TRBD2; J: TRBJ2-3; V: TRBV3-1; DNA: TGTGCCAGCAGCCCCCCCCGGTTTAAGACTAGCGGGAGGATCACAGATACGCAGTATTTT; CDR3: CASSPPRFKTSGRITDTQYF
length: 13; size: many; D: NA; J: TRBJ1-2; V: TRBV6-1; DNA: TGTGCCAGCAAAGAGCTTGGGGTCTATGGCTACACCTTC; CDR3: CASKELGVYGYTF
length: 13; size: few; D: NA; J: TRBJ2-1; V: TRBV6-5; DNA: TGTGCCAGCAGTTATATACTTAACAATGAGCAGTTCTTC; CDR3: CASSYILNNEQFF
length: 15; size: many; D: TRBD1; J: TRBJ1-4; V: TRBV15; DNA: TGTGCCACCAGCAGAGGTTGGGACAGTTATGAAAAACTGTTTTTT; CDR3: CATSRGWDSYEKLFF
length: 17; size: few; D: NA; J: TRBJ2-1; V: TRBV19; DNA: TGTGCCAGTAGTATTCAAGCGACGGGAGGTCACAGGGATGAGCAGTTCTTC; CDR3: CASSIQATGGHRDEQFF
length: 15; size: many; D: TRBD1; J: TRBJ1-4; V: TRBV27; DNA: TGTGCCAGCAGTAACCTCGGGACAGGAGATGAAAAACTGTTTTTT; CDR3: CASSNLGTGDEKLFF
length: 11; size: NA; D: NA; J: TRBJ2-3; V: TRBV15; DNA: TGTGCCACCAGCAGAGATTTCCATTTACATTTT; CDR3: CATSRDFHLHF
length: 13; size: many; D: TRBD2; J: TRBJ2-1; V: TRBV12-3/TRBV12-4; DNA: TGTGCCAGCAGTATCGGGAGGGCCAATGAGCAGTTCTTC; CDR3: CASSIGRANEQFF
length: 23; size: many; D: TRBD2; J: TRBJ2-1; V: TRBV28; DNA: TGTGCCAGCAGTTTGGGGCGGTCCCCTGGACTAGCGGGAGGCCAGAGCTCCTACAATGAGCAGTTCTTC; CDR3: CASSLGRSPGLAGGQSSYNEQFF
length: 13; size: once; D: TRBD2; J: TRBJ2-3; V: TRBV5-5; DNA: TGTGCCAGCAGACGTCACAGCGGGAATACGCAGTATTTT; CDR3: CASRRHSGNTQYF
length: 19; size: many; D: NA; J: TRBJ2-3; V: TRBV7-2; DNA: TGTGCCAGCAGCTTAGCGCTCAGGGATCCCTTCACTAGCACAGATACGCAGTATTTT; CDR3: CASSLALRDPFTSTDTQYF
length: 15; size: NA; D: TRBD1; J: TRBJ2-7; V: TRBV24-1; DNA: TGTGCCACCAGTGACCCGGGACAGTCCTCCTACGAGCAGTACTTC; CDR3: CATSDPGQSSYEQYF
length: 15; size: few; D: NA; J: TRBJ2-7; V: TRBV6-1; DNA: TGTGCCAGCAGAAGTGGAGGGCTCGTCTCCTACGAGCAGTACTTC; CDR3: CASRSGGLVSYEQYF
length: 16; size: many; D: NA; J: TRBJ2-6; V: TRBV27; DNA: TGTGCCAGCAGTTCAGACTTCAGCTCTGGGGCCAACGTCCTGACTTTC; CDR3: CASSSDFSSGANVLTF
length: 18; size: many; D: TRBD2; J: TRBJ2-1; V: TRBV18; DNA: TGTGCCAGCTCCTCAGGACTAGCGGGGGGGAGCAGTCACAATGAGCAGTTCTTC; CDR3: CASSSGLAGGSSHNEQFF
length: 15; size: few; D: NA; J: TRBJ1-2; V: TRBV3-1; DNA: TGTGCCAGCAGCCCTAGGGGTCTCAACCGTTATGGCTACACCTTC; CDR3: CASSPRGLNRYGYTF
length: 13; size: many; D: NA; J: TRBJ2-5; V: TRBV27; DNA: TGTGCCAGCAGTTTAACCCACCGTGGGACCCAGTACTTC; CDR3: CASSLTHRGTQYF
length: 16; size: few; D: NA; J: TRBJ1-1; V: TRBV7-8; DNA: TGTGCCAGCAGCTTAGATCGGTGGACAGCCGTTATTGAAGCTTTCTTT; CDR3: CASSLDRWTAVIEAFF
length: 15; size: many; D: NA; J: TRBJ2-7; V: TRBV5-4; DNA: TGTGCCAGCAGCTTTATGGGACGGAAAGCCTACGAGCAGTACTTC; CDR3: CASSFMGRKAYEQYF
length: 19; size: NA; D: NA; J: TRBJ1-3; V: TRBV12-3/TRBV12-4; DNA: TGTGCCAGCAGTGAGTCCCTTCTAAGACAGGTCCGATCTGGAAACACCATATATTTT; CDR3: CASSESLLRQVRSGNTIYF
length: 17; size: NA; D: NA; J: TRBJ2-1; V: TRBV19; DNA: TGTGCCAGTAGTATTCAAGGACCCCAGGCCACCTACAATGAGCAGTTCTTC; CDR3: CASSIQGPQATYNEQFF
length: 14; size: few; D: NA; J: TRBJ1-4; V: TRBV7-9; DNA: TGTGCCAGCAGTGGCGACAGGTCAAGTGAAAAACTGTTTTTT; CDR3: CASSGDRSSEKLFF
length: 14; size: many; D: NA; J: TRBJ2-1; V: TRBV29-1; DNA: TGCAGCGTTGAAAACAGGTCTTCCTACAATGAGCAGTTCTTC; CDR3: CSVENRSSYNEQFF
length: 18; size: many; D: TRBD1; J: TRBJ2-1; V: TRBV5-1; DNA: TGCGCCAGCAGCCCGCCTACGGGACGGACAGGGCCTTACAATGAGCAGTTCTTC; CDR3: CASSPPTGRTGPYNEQFF
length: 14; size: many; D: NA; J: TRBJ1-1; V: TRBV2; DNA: TGTGCCAGCAGTCGGTCGCGTATGAACACTGAAGCTTTCTTT; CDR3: CASSRSRMNTEAFF
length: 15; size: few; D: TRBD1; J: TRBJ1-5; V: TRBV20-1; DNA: TGCAGTGCCGAGGGAGTCCAGGGGGCCGGGCAGCCCCAGCATTTT; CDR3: CSAEGVQGAGQPQHF
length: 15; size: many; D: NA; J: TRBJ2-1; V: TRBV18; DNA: TGTGCCAGCTCACAGACTTCTCGCCCGGGCAATGAGCAGTTCTTC; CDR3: CASSQTSRPGNEQFF
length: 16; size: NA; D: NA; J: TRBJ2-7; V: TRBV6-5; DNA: TGTGCCAGCAGTTGCTCGATTGGGGTGGTGGCGTACGAGCAGTACTTC; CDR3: CASSCSIGVVAYEQYF
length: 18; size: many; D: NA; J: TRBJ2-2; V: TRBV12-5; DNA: TGTGCTAGTGGTTTGGTACTAGGAACAGCGGCGAACGCCGGGGAGCTGTTTTTT; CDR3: CASGLVLGTAANAGELFF
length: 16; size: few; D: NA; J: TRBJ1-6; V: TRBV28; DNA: TGTGCCAGCTGCCCGACCTATTCCTCCTATAATTCACCCCTCCACTTT; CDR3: CASCPTYSSYNSPLHF
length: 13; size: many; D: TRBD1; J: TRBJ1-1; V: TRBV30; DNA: TGTGCCTTTAAGACAGGGGAATTGACTGAAGCTTTCTTT; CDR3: CAFKTGELTEAFF
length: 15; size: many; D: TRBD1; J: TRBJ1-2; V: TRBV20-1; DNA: TGCAGTGCTAGAGAGGACAGGGCCTCTAACTATGGCTACACCTTC; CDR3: CSAREDRASNYGYTF
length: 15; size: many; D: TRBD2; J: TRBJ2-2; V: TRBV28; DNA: TGTGCCAGCAGTTTATTAGCGGGAGTGTCCGGGGAGCTGTTTTTT; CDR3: CASSLLAGVSGELFF